Below are 19 T cell receptor beta chains sequenced from a single sample in a study of T cell responses to AZD1222 COVID-19 vaccine. Clones were read by immunoSEQ multiplex PCR, and TCRdb kept only the in-frame ones, dropping some. The sample lists 100,000 to 150,000 clones, 80% to 95% occurring once. The specimen comprised peripheral blood, sampled on day 0 of MenACWY control vaccination. These receptors came from an adult in good health.

J is TRBJ1-2 and V is TRBV14; D perhaps matches TRBD1 (6 bases). The CDR3 spans 15 residues. Germline V gene data show CDR1 as SGHDN and CDR2 as FVKESK. V dropped 2 bases and J dropped 2 bases, with 12 bases sitting between them. CDR3 sequence: CASSQLRDMNYGYTF. The DNA of the CDR3 is TGTGCCAGCAGCCAACTCCGGGACATGAACTATGGCTACACCTTC.

The V gene is TRBV2, the J gene TRBJ1-3, with 7 bases aligning to TRBD1. CDR1 is SNHLY and CDR2 is FYNNEI in the germline V gene. CDR3 length: 16 amino acids. Trimming at V came to 6 bases and at J to 0 bases, leaving 8 bases not matched to a gene. The CDR3 DNA reads as TGTGCCAGCAGGGCCGGGACAGCAAGCTCTGGAAACACCATATATTTT. Its translation is CASRAGTASSGNTIYF.

V gene TRBV25-1 combines with J gene TRBJ1-4; D is ambiguous. CDR1 and CDR2 from the germline V gene are MGHDK and SYGVNS. The germline V and J ends were trimmed by 7 bases and 5 bases, with 17 bases remaining between them. This CDR3 has 15 residues. The CDR3 DNA reads as TGTGCCAGCACCCGAAGCGGCATGGAGAATGAAAAACTGTTTTTT. Protein product: CASTRSGMENEKLFF.

This chain links TRBV5-4 with TRBJ2-3; the D gene is possibly TRBD2 (5 bases). The V gene's germline CDR1 is SGHNT and CDR2 YYREEE (reference sequence). V shed 4 bases and J shed 6 bases, with 27 bases lying between them. The CDR3 is made up of 18 amino acids. DNA of the CDR3: TGTGCCAGCAGCCAGGAGTTTGGTAGCGCCCCCGTAAAGGATACGCAGTATTTT. Protein: CASSQEFGSAPVKDTQYF.

This rearrangement joins TRBV11-1 to TRBJ1-2; D is unclear. The CDR3 runs to 14 residues. Germline V lookup: CDR1 SGHAT, CDR2 FQDESV (reference sequence). Deletions cut 4 bases from V and 7 bases from J, with 16 bases between. CDR3 amino acids: CASSSKGTRSGYTF. The CDR3 nucleotides read TGTGCCAGCAGCTCCAAGGGAACTAGGAGTGGCTACACCTTC. Drawing the rest from reference TRBV11-1 and TRBJ1-2, the complete variable domain is EAEVAQSPRYKITEKSQAVAFWCDPISGHATLYWYRQILGQGPELLVQFQDESVVDDSQLPKDRFSAERLKGVDSTLKIQPAELGDSAMYLCASSSKGTRSGYTFGSGTRLTVV.

The J gene is TRBJ2-7, the V gene TRBV5-1; tentative D call: TRBD1 (6 bases). Germline V lookup: CDR1 SGHRS, CDR2 YFSETQ. There are 14 residues in the CDR3. V was shortened by 0 bases and J by 0 bases, with 7 bases between the two germline ends. DNA of the CDR3: TGCGCCAGCAGCTTGGGGACAGTCTCCTACGAGCAGTACTTC. This translates into CASSLGTVSYEQYF.

The CDR3: CASTYTGSNQPQHF. In nucleotides, the CDR3 is TGTGCCAGCACCTACACAGGGAGCAATCAGCCCCAGCATTTT. The chain recombines TRBV2 with TRBJ1-5, with D maybe TRBD1 (6 bases). The V and J ends lost 7 bases and 1 base respectively, with 11 bases between them. Germline CDR1 and CDR2: SNHLY and FYNNEI. The CDR3 sequence is 14 residues long.

The chain carries TRBV5-4 and TRBJ2-1, with D tentatively TRBD2 (6 bases). V was cut by 0 bases and J by 4 bases, with 17 bases left in between. The CDR3 consists of 17 residues. Germline V lookup: CDR1 SGHNT, CDR2 YYREEE (reference sequence). DNA for the CDR3: TGTGCCAGCAGCTTGGCCATTAGCGGAATTTTTTACAATGAGCAGTTCTTC. This gives the protein CASSLAISGIFYNEQFF. Looking up the rest from reference TRBV5-4 and TRBJ2-1 gives the full variable domain: ETGVTQSPTHLIKTRGQQVTLRCSSQSGHNTVSWYQQALGQGPQFIFQYYREEENGRGNFPPRFSGLQFPNYSSELNVNALELDDSALYLCASSLAISGIFYNEQFFGPGTRLTVL.

V is TRBV28 and J is TRBJ2-1, with 9 bases fitting TRBD1. The junction had 8 bases not matched to a gene; V was cut back by 6 bases and J by 8 bases. There are 14 residues in the CDR3. Germline V gene lookup returns CDR1 MDHEN and CDR2 SYDVKM. CDR3 bases: TGTGCCAGCAGAGGGACAGGGAGTAACTATGAGCAGTTCTTC. Its protein is CASRGTGSNYEQFF.

The chain employs TRBV28 and TRBJ2-1; 14 bases align to TRBD2. The J segment lost 0 bases and the V segment lost 3 bases, leaving 7 bases of the junction unmatched. This CDR3 has 19 residues. In germline, CDR1 is MDHEN, CDR2 SYDVKM. CDR3 residues: CASSLMTSGRARSYNEQFF. CDR3 DNA sequence: TGTGCCAGCAGTTTGATGACTAGCGGGAGGGCCCGCTCCTACAATGAGCAGTTCTTC.

The V call is TRBV5-6, the J call TRBJ1-6; no definite D call. CDR1 and CDR2 (germline): SGHDT, YYEEEE. Trimming took off 0 bases at V and 7 bases at J, with 8 bases between the two ends. This CDR3 comprises 14 residues. In nucleotides, the CDR3 is TGTGCCAGCAGCTTGGGCAACAAGAATTCACCCCTCCACTTT. Its translation is CASSLGNKNSPLHF.

The J gene is TRBJ1-5, the V gene TRBV19; D remains unclear. Germline lookup yields CDR1 LNHDA and CDR2 SQIVND (reference sequence). The V and J ends lost 7 bases and 4 bases respectively, with 11 bases between them. The CDR3 length is 13 residues. The CDR3 is CASTSDGNQPQHF. In DNA, the CDR3 is TGTGCCAGTACCTCTGACGGGAATCAGCCCCAGCATTTT.

This clone was seen a single time. In DNA form, the CDR3 reads TGTGCCAGCAGTAGATCAGGGTCTGGAAACACCATATATTTT. Translated, it gives CASSRSGSGNTIYF. The gene calls are TRBV6-5 and TRBJ1-3; tentatively, D is TRBD1 (5 bases). The CDR3 contains 14 residues. Germline CDR1 reads MNHEY; CDR2 reads SVGAGI. V gave up 5 bases and J gave up 1 base, with 9 bases separating them.

The chain is built from TRBV19 and TRBJ2-6; the D gene is possibly TRBD1 (6 bases). CDR1 is LNHDA and CDR2 is SQIVND in the germline V gene (reference sequence). Trimming shortened V by 6 bases and J by 2 bases, and 11 bases separated the two germline ends. This CDR3 has 15 residues. The CDR3, as DNA: TGTGCCAGTAGGACAGGCGAGGCTGGGGCCAACGTCCTGACTTTC. Protein: CASRTGEAGANVLTF. Filled out from reference TRBV19 and TRBJ2-6, the complete variable domain reads DGGITQSPKYLFRKEGQNVTLSCEQNLNHDAMYWYRQDPGQGLRLIYYSQIVNDFQKGDIAEGYSVSREKKESFPLTVTSAQKNPTAFYLCASRTGEAGANVLTFGAGSRLTVL.

The chain recombines TRBV6-5 with TRBJ2-7; D not certain. This CDR3 comprises 13 residues. The germline V and J ends were trimmed by 4 bases and 0 bases, with 7 bases remaining between them. CDR1 MNHEY and CDR2 SVGAGI come from the germline V gene. CDR3 region: CASSSRSSYEQYV. The CDR3 DNA reads as TGTGCCAGCAGTTCAAGAAGCTCCTACGAGCAGTACGTC.

The table lists this clone with a count of one. The V gene is TRBV11-1, the J gene TRBJ2-5; D not resolved. With 3 bases removed from V and 0 bases from J, the gap between germline ends came to 8 bases. In germline, CDR1 is SGHAT, CDR2 FQDESV (reference sequence). The CDR3 sequence is 14 residues long. CDR3 loop: CASSFSPYQETQYF. CDR3 DNA sequence: TGTGCCAGCAGCTTTAGCCCCTACCAAGAGACCCAGTACTTC.

The J gene is TRBJ1-1, the V gene TRBV7-2; 9 bases match TRBD1. The trim removed 5 bases at V and 6 bases at J, leaving 16 bases unmatched. This CDR3 is built from 17 residues. Germline V lookup: CDR1 SGHTA, CDR2 FQGNSA. This CDR3 reads CASSPYWQTGGKAEAFF. CDR3 in DNA: TGTGCCAGCAGCCCTTACTGGCAGACAGGGGGTAAAGCTGAAGCTTTCTTT. Looking up the rest from reference TRBV7-2 and TRBJ1-1 gives the full variable domain: GAGVSQSPSNKVTEKGKDVELRCDPISGHTALYWYRQSLGQGLEFLIYFQGNSAPDKSGLPSDRFSAERTGGSVSTLTIQRTQQEDSAVYLCASSPYWQTGGKAEAFFGQGTRLTVV.

This chain links TRBV28 with TRBJ2-5, with D hard to call. Germline CDR1 reads MDHEN; CDR2 reads SYDVKM. This CDR3 is 14 amino acids long. V was pared by 2 bases and J by 2 bases, with 9 bases between. The CDR3 coding sequence is TGTGCCAGCAGTTTAAGGATGCGGCAAGAGACCCAGTACTTC. The encoded protein is CASSLRMRQETQYF.

The rearrangement uses TRBV3-1 (or the pseudogene TRBV3-2) and TRBJ2-5, with 8 bases fitting TRBD2. Germline assignment: CDR1 LGHDT and CDR2 YNNKEL (reference sequence). The length of the CDR3 is 13 residues. Trimming at V came to 2 bases and at J to 11 bases, leaving 7 bases not matched to a gene. The CDR3 DNA reads as TGTGCCAGCAGCCAAAGCGGGGGTGGAACTCAGTACTTC. This codes for CASSQSGGGTQYF.